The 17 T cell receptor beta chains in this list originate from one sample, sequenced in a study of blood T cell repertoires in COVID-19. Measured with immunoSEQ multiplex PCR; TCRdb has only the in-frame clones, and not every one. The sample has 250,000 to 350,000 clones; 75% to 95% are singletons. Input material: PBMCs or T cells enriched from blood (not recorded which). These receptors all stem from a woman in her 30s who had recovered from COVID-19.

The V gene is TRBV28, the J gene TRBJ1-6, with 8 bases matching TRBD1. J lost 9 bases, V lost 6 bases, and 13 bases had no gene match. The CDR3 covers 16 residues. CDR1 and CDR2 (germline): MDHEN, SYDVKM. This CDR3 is CASSLLPTGVGSPLHF. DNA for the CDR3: TGTGCCAGCAGCCTCTTACCGACAGGGGTAGGTTCACCCCTCCACTTT.

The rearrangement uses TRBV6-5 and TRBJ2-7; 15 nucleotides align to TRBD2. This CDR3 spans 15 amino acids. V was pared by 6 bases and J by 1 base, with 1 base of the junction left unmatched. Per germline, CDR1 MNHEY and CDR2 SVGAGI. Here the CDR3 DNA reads TGTGCCAGCAGCGGGACTAGCGGGGGGTCCTACGAGCAGTACTTC. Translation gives CASSGTSGGSYEQYF.

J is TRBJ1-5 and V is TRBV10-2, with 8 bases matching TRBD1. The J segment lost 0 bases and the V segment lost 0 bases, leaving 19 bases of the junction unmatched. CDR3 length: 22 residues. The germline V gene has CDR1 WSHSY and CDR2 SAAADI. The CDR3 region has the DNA TGCGCCAGCAGTGAGTCGACATTGAAGAACAGGGGGGAAAGTTATAGCAATCAGCCCCAGCATTTT. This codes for CASSESTLKNRGESYSNQPQHF.

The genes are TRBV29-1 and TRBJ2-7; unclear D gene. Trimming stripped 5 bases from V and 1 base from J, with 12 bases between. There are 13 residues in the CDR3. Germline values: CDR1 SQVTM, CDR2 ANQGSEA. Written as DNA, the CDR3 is TGCAGCGTTTTGGGCTTGCCTTCCTACGAGCAGTACTTC. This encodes CSVLGLPSYEQYF.

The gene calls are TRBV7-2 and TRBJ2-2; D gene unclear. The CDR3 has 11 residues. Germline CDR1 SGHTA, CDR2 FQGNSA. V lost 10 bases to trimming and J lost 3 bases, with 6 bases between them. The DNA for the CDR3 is TGTGCCATCCTTGACACCGGGGAGCTGTTTTTT. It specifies CAILDTGELFF.

The CDR3 is CASSLLGTSGRNTGELFF. CDR3 DNA sequence: TGTGCCAGCAGTTTACTCGGGACTAGCGGGAGGAACACCGGGGAGCTGTTTTTT. The chain couples TRBV28 to TRBJ2-2; 14 bases agree with TRBD2. V trimming: 2 bases; J trimming: 1 base; junction bases outside the gene matches: 3. The V gene's germline CDR1 is MDHEN and CDR2 SYDVKM. The CDR3 contains 18 residues.

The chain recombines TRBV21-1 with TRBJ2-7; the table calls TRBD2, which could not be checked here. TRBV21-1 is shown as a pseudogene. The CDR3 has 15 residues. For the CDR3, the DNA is TGTGCCAGCAGCAAAGTAGGAGGGAATACCTACGAGCAGTACTTC. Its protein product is CASSKVGGNTYEQYF.

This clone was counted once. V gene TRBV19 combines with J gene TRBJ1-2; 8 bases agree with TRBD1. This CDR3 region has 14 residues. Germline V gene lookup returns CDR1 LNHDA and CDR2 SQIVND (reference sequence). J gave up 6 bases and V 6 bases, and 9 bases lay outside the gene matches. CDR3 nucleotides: TGTGCCAGTAGCTCCCAGGGACAGGAGGATGGCTACACCTTC. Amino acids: CASSSQGQEDGYTF. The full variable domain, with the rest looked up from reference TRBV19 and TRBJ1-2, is DGGITQSPKYLFRKEGQNVTLSCEQNLNHDAMYWYRQDPGQGLRLIYYSQIVNDFQKGDIAEGYSVSREKKESFPLTVTSAQKNPTAFYLCASSSQGQEDGYTFGSGTRLTVV.

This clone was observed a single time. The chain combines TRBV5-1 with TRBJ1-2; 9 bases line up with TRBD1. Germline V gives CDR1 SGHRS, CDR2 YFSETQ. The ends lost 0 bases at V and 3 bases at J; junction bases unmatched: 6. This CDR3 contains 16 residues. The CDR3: CASSLVPGQGDYGYTF. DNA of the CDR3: TGCGCCAGCAGCTTGGTTCCGGGACAGGGTGACTATGGCTACACCTTC.

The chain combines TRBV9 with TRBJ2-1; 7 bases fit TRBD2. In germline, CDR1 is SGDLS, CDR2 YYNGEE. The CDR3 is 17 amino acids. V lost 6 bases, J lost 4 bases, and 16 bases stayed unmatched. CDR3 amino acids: CASTPWASGGEYNEQFF. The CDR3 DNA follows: TGTGCCAGCACCCCGTGGGCTAGCGGAGGGGAGTACAATGAGCAGTTCTTC.

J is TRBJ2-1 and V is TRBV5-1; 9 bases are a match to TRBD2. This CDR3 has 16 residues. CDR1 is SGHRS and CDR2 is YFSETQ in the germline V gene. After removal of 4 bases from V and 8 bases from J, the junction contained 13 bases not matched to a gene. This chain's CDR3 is CASSTWQGLATDEQFF. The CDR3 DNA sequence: TGCGCCAGCAGCACGTGGCAGGGACTAGCAACGGATGAGCAGTTCTTC.

CDR3 region: CASSIGGSPQHF. The CDR3 coding sequence is TGTGCCAGTAGTATCGGAGGGTCCCCCCAGCATTTT. V gene TRBV19 combines with J gene TRBJ1-5; no firm D call. The V end lost 3 bases, the J end lost 10 bases, and 10 bases lay between the germline ends. The CDR3 is 12 residues long. Germline loops: CDR1 LNHDA, CDR2 SQIVND (reference sequence).

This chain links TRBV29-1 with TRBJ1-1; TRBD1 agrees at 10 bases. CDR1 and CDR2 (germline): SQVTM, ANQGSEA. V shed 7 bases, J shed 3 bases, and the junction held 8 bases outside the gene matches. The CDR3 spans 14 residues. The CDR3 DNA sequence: TGCAGCGCCGTTCGACAGGGGGCGGACACTGAAGCTTTCTTT. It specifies CSAVRQGADTEAFF.

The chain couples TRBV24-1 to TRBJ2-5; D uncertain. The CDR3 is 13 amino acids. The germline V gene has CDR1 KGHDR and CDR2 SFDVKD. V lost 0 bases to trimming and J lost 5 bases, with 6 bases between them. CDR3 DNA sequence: TGTGCCACCAGTGATTTGAGCAGGGAGACCCAGTACTTC. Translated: CATSDLSRETQYF.

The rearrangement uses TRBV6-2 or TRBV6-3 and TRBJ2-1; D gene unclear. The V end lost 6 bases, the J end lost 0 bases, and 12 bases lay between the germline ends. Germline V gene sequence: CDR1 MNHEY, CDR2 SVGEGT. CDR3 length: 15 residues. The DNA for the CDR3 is TGTGCCAGCAGCCCTTCTTTTAGCTCCTACAATGAGCAGTTCTTC. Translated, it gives CASSPSFSSYNEQFF.

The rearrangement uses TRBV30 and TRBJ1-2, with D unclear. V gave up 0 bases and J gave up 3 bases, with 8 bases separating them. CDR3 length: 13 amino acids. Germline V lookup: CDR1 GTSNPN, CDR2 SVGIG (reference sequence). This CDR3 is CAWSVGSDYGYTF. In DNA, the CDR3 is TGTGCCTGGAGTGTAGGCAGCGACTATGGCTACACCTTC.

The DNA of the CDR3 is TGTGCCAGCAGTTTATTATCCGGGATCGGCGGCTACACCTTC. Its protein product is CASSLLSGIGGYTF. V is TRBV27 and J is TRBJ1-2; D gene unclear. Germline V gives CDR1 MNHEY, CDR2 SMNVEV (reference sequence). The CDR3 is made up of 14 amino acids. The germline V and J ends were trimmed by 1 base and 8 bases, with 14 bases remaining between them.